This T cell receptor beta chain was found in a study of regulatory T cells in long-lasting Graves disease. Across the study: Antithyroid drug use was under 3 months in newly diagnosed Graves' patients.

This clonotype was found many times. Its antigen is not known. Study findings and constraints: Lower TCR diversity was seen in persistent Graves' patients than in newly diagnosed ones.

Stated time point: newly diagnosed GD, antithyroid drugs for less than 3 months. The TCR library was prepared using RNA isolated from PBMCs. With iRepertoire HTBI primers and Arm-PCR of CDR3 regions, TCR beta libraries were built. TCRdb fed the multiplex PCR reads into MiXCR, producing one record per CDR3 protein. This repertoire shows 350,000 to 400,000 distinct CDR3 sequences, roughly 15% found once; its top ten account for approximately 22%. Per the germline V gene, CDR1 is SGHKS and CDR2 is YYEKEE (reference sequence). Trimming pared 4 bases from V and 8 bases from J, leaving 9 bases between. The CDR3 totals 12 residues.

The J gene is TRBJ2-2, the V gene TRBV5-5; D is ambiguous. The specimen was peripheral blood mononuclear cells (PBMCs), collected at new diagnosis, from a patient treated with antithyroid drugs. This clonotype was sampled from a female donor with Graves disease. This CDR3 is CASSPFRGELFF. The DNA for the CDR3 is TGTGCCAGCAGCCCCTTTCGAGGGGAGCTGTTTTTT.